The rows below give T cell receptor beta chains drawn from one sample of a study of blood T cell repertoires in COVID-19. Using immunoSEQ multiplex PCR, the repertoire was profiled, and TCRdb retains in-frame clones only, with some absent. Found here are roughly 400,000 clones, approximately 87% of them singletons; the top ten hold roughly 9.4%. Sequenced input: PBMCs or T cells enriched from blood (not recorded which). Receptors originate from a woman in her forties or fifties who had recovered from COVID-19. CDR3s include the opening cysteine and the closing phenylalanine or tryptophan.

>TRBV6-5|TRBJ1-5
CATTEGFNSNQPQHF
>TRBV11-2|TRBJ2-3
CASSLGADYNTDTQYF
>TRBV3-1/TRBV3-2|TRBJ1-1
CASSLQGANTEAFF
>TRBV13|TRBJ2-7
CASSPGTGGPQYF
>TRBV2|TRBJ2-7
CASSPYSSYEQYF
>TRBV2|TRBJ2-1
CASSVHRAHEQFF
>TRBV5-1|TRBJ1-3
CASSLGQEGNTIYF
>TRBV24-1|TRBJ2-7
CATYAPPGQDFPLEQYF
>TRBV11-2|TRBJ2-3
CASSLDNSGGRTDTQYF
>TRBV3-1/TRBV3-2|TRBJ1-2
CASSTTNYGYTF
>TRBV5-1|TRBJ1-4
CASSWDTSMATNEKLFF
>TRBV4-1|TRBJ2-5
CASSQGGAGTSWETQYF
>TRBV5-1|TRBJ1-6
CASATGGENSPLHF
>TRBV5-1|TRBJ1-1
CASSTTTGGYTEAFF
>TRBV7-9|TRBJ2-5
CASSLSIGVETQYF
>TRBV5-1|TRBJ1-2
CASSPGLRDYGYTF
>TRBV2|TRBJ2-2
CATLTGSRTGELFF
>TRBV19|TRBJ1-3
CASTITYTGNTIYF
>TRBV7-9|TRBJ1-5
CASSYSTGDEPQHF
>TRBV2|TRBJ1-1
CASGQVLTEAFF
>TRBV13|TRBJ2-5
CASSFRWERQETQYF
>TRBV28|TRBJ2-7
CASSPYRLRTGWSYEQYF
>TRBV27|TRBJ1-4
CASSFKDRPIEKLFF
>TRBV9|TRBJ2-7
CASSPQGYEQYF
>TRBV2|TRBJ2-1
CATSEWRGSYNEQFF
>TRBV11-3|TRBJ2-7
CASSAEGGGRYEQYF
>TRBV6-5|TRBJ1-4
CASSYYSSQSEKLFF
>TRBV10-3|TRBJ1-2
CAISDYRGVWNYGYTF
>TRBV11-3|TRBJ2-5
CASPEEVGGRETQYF
>TRBV3-1/TRBV3-2|TRBJ1-2
CASSQGGPYTF
>TRBV5-4|TRBJ2-1
CASSEGRVSYNEQFF
>TRBV3-1/TRBV3-2|TRBJ1-1
CASSQDRFPAGGTEAFF
>TRBV3-1/TRBV3-2|TRBJ2-5
CASSQSRAGGPETQYF
>TRBV18|TRBJ2-7
CASSPPSGAYEQYF
>TRBV30|TRBJ1-6
CAWSVGGRGNSPLHF
>TRBV7-2|TRBJ2-2
CASSPDSAITGELFF
>TRBV2|TRBJ2-2
CASGEGFTGELFF
>TRBV6-1|TRBJ1-6
CASSDYARDRGTPPLHF
>TRBV9|TRBJ2-2
CASSVAAGGTGELFF
>TRBV5-1|TRBJ1-2
CASSWRQGADGYTF
>TRBV4-2|TRBJ1-1
CASSQQGQGAGAFF
>TRBV7-2|TRBJ1-4
CASSLVGSEKLFF
>TRBV10-3|TRBJ1-5
CAISGTGNSNQPQHF
>TRBV19|TRBJ1-4
CASSRHRTGTGLATNEKLFF
>TRBV5-1|TRBJ2-3
CASSPRGGDADTQYF